This T cell receptor (beta chain) was retrieved from a study of shared clonotypes between healthy human individuals. Study summary: Researchers assigned three CD4 naive, three CD4 memory, two CD8 naive and one CD8 memory plate to each donor. Notes on the study in general: Several donors shared roughly 5% of their naive CD4 clonotypes.

Source study methods: Without quality scores, immunoSEQ junctional reads could not be filtered like full-length reads. Using immunoSEQ multiplex PCR, the repertoire was profiled, and TCRdb retains in-frame clones only, with some absent. That table gives V, J and clone size, and the DNA gave D and trimming. The sample includes approximately 1.1 million clones, around 82% seen only once; the top ten take about 0.52%. A remark on this clone: Antigen: not known.

The CDR3 sequence is 12 residues long. Germline-derived CDR1 and CDR2 are SGHTA and FQGTGA. With 3 bases removed from V and 4 bases from J, the gap between germline ends came to 4 bases. Material: memory CD4+ T cells from PBMCs. The subset is: CD45RA-negative fraction. The chain couples TRBV7-3 to TRBJ2-1; no definite D call. This sequence originates from a man between 18 and 29 years old in good health. Some clones in this sample may be carry-over from other donors' samples. The CDR3 loop reads CASSFVYNEQFF. The CDR3 nucleotides read TGTGCCAGCAGCTTCGTATACAATGAGCAGTTCTTC.